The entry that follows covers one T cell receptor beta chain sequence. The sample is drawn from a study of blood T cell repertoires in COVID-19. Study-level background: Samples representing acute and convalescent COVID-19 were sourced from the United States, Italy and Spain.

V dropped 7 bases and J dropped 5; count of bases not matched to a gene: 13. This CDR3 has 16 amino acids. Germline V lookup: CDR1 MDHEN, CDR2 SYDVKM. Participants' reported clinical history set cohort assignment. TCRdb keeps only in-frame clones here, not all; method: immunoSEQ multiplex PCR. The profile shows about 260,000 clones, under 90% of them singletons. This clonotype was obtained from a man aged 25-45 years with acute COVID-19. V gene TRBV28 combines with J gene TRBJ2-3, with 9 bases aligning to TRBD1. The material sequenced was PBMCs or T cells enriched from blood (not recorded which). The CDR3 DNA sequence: TGTGCCAGCACCACCATTACAGGGACAGGGTTAGATACGCAGTATTTT. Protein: CASTTITGTGLDTQYF.